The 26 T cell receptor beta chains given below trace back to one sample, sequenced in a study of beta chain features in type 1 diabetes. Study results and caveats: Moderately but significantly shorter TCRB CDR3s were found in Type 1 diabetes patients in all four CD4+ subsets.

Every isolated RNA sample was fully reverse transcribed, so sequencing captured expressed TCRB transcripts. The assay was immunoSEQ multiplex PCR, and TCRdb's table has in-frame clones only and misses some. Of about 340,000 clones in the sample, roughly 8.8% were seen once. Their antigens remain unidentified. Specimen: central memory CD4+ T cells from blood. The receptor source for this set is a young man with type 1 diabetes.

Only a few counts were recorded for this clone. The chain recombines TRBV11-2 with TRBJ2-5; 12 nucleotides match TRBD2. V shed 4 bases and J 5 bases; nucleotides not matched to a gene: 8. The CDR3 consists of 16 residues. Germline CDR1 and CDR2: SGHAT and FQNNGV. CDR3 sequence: CASSSNRLAGAETQYF. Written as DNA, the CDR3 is TGTGCCAGCAGCTCCAACCGACTAGCGGGGGCTGAGACCCAGTACTTC.

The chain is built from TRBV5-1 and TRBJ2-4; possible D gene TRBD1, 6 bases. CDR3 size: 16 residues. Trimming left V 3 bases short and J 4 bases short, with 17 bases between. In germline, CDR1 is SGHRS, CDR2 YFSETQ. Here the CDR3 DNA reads TGCGCCAGCAGCTCGGTCGCCGCCAGGGGAAAAAACATTCAGTACTTC. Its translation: CASSSVAARGKNIQYF.

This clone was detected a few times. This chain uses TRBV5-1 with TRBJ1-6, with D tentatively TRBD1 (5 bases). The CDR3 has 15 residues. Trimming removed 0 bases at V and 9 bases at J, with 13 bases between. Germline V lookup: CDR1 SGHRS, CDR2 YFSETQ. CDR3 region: CASSLAKPGISPLHF. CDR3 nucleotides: TGCGCCAGCAGCTTGGCCAAGCCAGGGATTTCACCCCTCCACTTT.

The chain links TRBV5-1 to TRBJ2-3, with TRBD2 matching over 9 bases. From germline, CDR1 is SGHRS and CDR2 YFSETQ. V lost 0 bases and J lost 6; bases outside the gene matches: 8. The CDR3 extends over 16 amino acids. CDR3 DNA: TGCGCCAGCAGCTTGGCCGCGGGACTAGCTGCCGATACGCAGTATTTT. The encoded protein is CASSLAAGLAADTQYF.

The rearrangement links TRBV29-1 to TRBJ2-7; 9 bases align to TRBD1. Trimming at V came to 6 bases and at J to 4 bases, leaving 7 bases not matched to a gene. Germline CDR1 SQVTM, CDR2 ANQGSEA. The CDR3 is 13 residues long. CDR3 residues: CSVRGTGRYEQYF. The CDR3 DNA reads TGCAGCGTCAGAGGGACAGGGCGATACGAGCAGTACTTC.

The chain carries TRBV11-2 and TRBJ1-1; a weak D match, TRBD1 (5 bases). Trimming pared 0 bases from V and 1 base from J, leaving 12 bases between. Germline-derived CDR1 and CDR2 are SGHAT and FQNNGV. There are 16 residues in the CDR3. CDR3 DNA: TGTGCCAGCAGCTTAGATCCCGGGGCTTCGAACACTGAAGCTTTCTTT. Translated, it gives CASSLDPGASNTEAFF.

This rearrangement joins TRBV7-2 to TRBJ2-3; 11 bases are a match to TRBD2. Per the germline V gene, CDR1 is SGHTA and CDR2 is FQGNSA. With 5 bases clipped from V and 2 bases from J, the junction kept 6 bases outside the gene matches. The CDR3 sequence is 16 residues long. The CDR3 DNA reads TGTGCCAGCAGCCCACCGACTAGCGGGGCCACAGATACGCAGTATTTT. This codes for CASSPPTSGATDTQYF.

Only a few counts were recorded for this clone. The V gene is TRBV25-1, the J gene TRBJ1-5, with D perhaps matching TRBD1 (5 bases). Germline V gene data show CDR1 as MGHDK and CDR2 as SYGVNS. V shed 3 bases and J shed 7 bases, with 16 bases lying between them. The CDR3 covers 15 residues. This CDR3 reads CASSESPRGGQPQHF. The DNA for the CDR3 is TGTGCCAGCAGTGAGTCCCCCCGGGGGGGACAGCCCCAGCATTTT. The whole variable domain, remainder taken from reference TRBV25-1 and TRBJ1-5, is EADIYQTPRYLVIGTGKKITLECSQTMGHDKMYWYQQDPGMELHLIHYSYGVNSTEKGDLSSESTVSRIRTEHFPLTLESARPSHTSQYLCASSESPRGGQPQHFGDGTRLSIL.

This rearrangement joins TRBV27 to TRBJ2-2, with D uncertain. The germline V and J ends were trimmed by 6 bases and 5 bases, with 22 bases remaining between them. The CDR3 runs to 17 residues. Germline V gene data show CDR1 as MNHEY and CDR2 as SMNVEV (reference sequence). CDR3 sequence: CASSLMVWTDGTGELFF. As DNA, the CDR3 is TGTGCCAGCAGCCTCATGGTTTGGACGGACGGGACCGGGGAGCTGTTTTTT.

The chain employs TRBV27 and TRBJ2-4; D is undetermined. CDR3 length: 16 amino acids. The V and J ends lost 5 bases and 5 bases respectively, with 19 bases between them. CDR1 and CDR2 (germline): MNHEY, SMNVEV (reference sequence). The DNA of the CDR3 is TGTGCCAGCAGTAAAATACTCTACGGGCTGGAAAACATTCAGTACTTC. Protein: CASSKILYGLENIQYF.

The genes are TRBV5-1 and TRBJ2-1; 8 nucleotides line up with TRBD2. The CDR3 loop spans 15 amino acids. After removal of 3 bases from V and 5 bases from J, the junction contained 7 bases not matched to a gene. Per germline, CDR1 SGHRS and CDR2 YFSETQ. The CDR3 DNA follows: TGCGCCAGCAGCTCCGTAGCGGGGAGAAACAATGAGCAGTTCTTC. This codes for CASSSVAGRNNEQFF.

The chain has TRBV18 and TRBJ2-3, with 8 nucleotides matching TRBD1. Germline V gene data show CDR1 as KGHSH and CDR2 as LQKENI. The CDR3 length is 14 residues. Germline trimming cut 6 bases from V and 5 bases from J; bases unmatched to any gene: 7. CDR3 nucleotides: TGTGCCAGCTCGCCGGGACAGGACGGAGATACGCAGTATTTT. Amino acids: CASSPGQDGDTQYF.

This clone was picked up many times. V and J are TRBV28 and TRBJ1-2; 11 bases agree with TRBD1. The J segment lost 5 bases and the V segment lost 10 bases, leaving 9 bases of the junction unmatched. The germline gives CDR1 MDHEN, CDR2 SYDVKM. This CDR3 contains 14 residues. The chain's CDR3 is CATTDRGQLYGYTF. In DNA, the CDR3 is TGTGCCACCACGGACAGGGGGCAATTGTATGGCTACACCTTC.

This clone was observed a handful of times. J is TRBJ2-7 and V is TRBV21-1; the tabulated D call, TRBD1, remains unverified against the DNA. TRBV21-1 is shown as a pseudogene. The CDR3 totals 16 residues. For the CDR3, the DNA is TGTGCCAGCAGCAAGAGGGACAGGGGAAACACCTACGAGCAGTACTTC. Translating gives CASSKRDRGNTYEQYF.

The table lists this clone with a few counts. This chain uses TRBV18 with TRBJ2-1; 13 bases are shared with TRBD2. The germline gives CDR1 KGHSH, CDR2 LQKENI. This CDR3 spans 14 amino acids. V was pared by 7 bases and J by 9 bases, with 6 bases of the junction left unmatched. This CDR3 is CASFGTSGVPEQFF. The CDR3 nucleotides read TGTGCCAGCTTCGGGACTAGCGGGGTTCCTGAGCAGTTCTTC.

Here the CDR3 DNA reads TGTGCCAGCAGCCGTGCTCCGAGGAACACAGATACGCAGTATTTT. Translating it yields CASSRAPRNTDTQYF. The chain combines TRBV7-2 with TRBJ2-3; D call uncertain. Germline CDR1 reads SGHTA; CDR2 reads FQGNSA. V lost 5 bases to trimming and J lost 2 bases, with 14 bases between them. The CDR3 loop spans 15 amino acids.

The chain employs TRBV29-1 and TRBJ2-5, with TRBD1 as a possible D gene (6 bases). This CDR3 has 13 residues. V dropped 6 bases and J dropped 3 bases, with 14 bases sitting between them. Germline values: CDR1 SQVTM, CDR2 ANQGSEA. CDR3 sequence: CSVSVRGKETQYF. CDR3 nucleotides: TGCAGCGTGTCCGTCAGGGGAAAAGAGACCCAGTACTTC.

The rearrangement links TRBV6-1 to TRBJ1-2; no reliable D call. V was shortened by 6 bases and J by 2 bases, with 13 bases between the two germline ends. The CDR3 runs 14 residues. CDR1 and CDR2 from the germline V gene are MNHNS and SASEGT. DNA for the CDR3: TGTGCCAGCAGATTGCGGGGTTTAAACTATGGCTACACCTTC. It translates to CASRLRGLNYGYTF.

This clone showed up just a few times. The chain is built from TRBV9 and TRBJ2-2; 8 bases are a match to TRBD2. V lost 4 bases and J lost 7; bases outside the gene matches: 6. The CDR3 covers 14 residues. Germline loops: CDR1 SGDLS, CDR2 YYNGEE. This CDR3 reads CASSPRGGGGELFF. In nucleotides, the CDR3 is TGTGCCAGCAGCCCCCGGGGGGGCGGCGGGGAGCTGTTTTTT.

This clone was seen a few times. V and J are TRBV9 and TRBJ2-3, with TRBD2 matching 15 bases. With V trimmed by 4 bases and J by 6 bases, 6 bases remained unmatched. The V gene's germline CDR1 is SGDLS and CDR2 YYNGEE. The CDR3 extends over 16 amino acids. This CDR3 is CASSRRTSGGADTQYF. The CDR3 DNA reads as TGTGCCAGCAGCCGAAGGACTAGCGGGGGGGCGGATACGCAGTATTTT.

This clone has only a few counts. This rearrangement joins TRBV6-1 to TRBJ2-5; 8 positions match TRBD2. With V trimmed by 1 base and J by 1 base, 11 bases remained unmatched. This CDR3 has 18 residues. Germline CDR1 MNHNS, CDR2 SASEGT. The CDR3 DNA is TGTGCCAGCAGTGAAGTGGCGTCGGGAGCGGGGGTCCAAGAGACCCAGTACTTC. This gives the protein CASSEVASGAGVQETQYF.

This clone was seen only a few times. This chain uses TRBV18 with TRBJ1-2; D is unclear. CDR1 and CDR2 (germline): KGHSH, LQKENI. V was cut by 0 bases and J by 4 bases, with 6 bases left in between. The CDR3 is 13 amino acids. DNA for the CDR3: TGTGCCAGCTCACCACCCGGGGTCTATGGCTACACCTTC. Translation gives CASSPPGVYGYTF. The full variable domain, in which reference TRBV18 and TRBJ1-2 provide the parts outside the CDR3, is NAGVMQNPRHLVRRRGQEARLRCSPMKGHSHVYWYRQLPEEGLKFMVYLQKENIIDESGMPKERFSAEFPKEGPSILRIQQVVRGDSAAYFCASSPPGVYGYTFGSGTRLTVV.

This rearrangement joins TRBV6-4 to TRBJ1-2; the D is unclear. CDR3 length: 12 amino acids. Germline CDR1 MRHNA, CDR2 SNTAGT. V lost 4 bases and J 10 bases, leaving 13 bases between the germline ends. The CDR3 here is CASSAGGRDYTF. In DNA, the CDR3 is TGTGCCAGCAGTGCGGGCGGACGAGACTACACCTTC.

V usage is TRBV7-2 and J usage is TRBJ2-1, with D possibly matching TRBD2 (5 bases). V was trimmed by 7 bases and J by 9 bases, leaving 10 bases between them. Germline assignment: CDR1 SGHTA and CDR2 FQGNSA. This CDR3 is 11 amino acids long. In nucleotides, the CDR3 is TGTGCCAGCACTCGCCGGGGTGAGCAGTTCTTC. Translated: CASTRRGEQFF.

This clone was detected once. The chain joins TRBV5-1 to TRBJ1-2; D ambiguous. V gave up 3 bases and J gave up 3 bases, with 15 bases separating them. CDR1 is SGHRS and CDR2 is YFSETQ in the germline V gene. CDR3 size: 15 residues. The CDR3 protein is CASSSGSTVDYGYTF. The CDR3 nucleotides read TGCGCCAGCAGCTCGGGTTCAACAGTCGACTATGGCTACACCTTC.

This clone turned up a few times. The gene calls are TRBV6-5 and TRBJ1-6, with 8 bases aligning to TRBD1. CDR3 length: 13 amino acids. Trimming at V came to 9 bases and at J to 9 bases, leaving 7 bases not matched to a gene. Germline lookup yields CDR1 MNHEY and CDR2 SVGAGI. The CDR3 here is CASSDRGGSPLHF. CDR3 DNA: TGTGCCAGTTCTGACAGGGGAGGTTCACCCCTCCACTTT.